This T cell receptor beta chain was identified during a study of T cells after yellow fever vaccination. Background on the study: Each low-cell-number fraction was prepared by means of SMART-Seq v4 Ultra Low Input. Whole-study findings and limits: Subsequent to the booster, the majority of primary-vaccination clones reappeared (under 98% CD4, roughly 90% CD8).

The CDR3 extends over 16 amino acids. V lost 6 bases to trimming and J lost 0 bases, with 12 bases between them. This clonotype was seen a few times. Using its own MiXCR run on the 5' RACE reads, TCRdb lists one record per CDR3 protein. The table lists just under 85,000 distinct CDR3 sequences, 10% to 15% of them singletons. The TCR originated in a man aged 18 to 30 who received the YFV17D yellow fever vaccine. This sample comprised CD8+ T cells not binding an NS4B(214-222) dextramer, sorted from PBMCs, obtained 21 days after the first yellow fever vaccination. J is TRBJ2-6 and V is TRBV12-3 or TRBV12-4, with D possibly matching TRBD1 (5 bases). This chain's CDR3 is CASRAGKSSGANVLTF. The CDR3 nucleotides are TGTGCCAGCAGGGCAGGGAAGAGCTCTGGGGCCAACGTCCTGACTTTC.